In its sample, the clone carrying this T cell receptor beta chain was seen a few times. The antigen is unknown. The sample originates from a study of T cells in Graves' hyperthyroidism and ophthalmopathy. The study, taken as a whole, reports: Through a model of 13 V-J features, ophthalmopathy was separated from stable hyperthyroidism. Most clonotypes that expanded in the thyroid above 0.001 also showed up in blood.

Clinical symptoms, serum thyroxine, TRAb, thyroid ultrasound and orbital computed tomography established diagnosis. This CDR3 spans 12 amino acids. The germline V gene has CDR1 GTSNPN and CDR2 SVGIG (reference sequence). Trimming took off 3 bases at V and 0 bases at J, with 5 bases between the two ends. What was amplified from RNA transcripts were TCR beta CDR3 regions. Carried out on the TCR CDR3, a first-round RT-PCR used the HTBI primer set. TCRdb re-called the multiplex PCR reads with MiXCR, one entry per CDR3 protein. Found here are approximately 330,000 distinct CDR3 sequences, around a sixth of them singletons; the top ten hold around 54%.

This receptor was identified in a woman in her forties or fifties with Graves' hyperthyroidism. The source material was blood. The chain combines TRBV30 with TRBJ1-1; no reliable D call. The DNA of the CDR3 is TGTGCCTGGAGGATATTGAACACTGAAGCTTTCTTT. As protein: CAWRILNTEAFF.